Presented here are 13 T cell receptor beta chains from one specimen sequenced in a study of blood T cells in healthy people across ages. Alongside a J-beta primer mix, a sample-barcoded 5' primer served in a second PCR lasting roughly 6 to 11 cycles. TCRdb reanalysed the 5' RACE reads using MiXCR and keeps one entry per CDR3 protein. The sample includes more than 700,000 distinct CDR3 sequences, roughly 46% of them seen just once. The sequenced sample consisted of blood. These receptor sequences come from a man of 80 years or more in good health.

This clonotype was seen a few times. This CDR3 is CSVYDRASNQPQHF. In nucleotides, the CDR3 is TGCAGCGTTTACGACAGGGCTAGCAATCAGCCCCAGCATTTT. The chain uses TRBV29-1 and TRBJ1-5, with TRBD1 matching over 7 bases. The CDR3 sequence is 14 residues long. CDR1 and CDR2 from the germline V gene are SQVTM and ANQGSEA. Germline trimming cut 5 bases from V and 0 bases from J; bases unmatched to any gene: 4.

The chain recombines TRBV20-1 with TRBJ2-7, with 7 bases aligning to TRBD1. The V and J ends lost 5 bases and 3 bases, in that order; junction bases with no gene match: 4. The CDR3 runs 12 residues. Germline V gene data show CDR1 as DFQATT and CDR2 as SNEGSKA (reference sequence). The chain's CDR3 is CSAGGQDYEQYF. CDR3 DNA sequence: TGCAGTGCTGGCGGACAGGACTACGAGCAGTACTTC.

V gene TRBV7-2 combines with J gene TRBJ2-5; possible D gene TRBD2, 5 bases. V lost 5 bases and J lost 7, with 23 bases in between. CDR1 is SGHTA, CDR2 FQGNSA, per germline. This CDR3 contains 16 residues. The CDR3 reads CASSPRGSAAIPTQYF. The CDR3 DNA reads TGTGCCAGCAGCCCCCGGGGAAGTGCCGCGATTCCGACCCAGTACTTC.

This clonotype was seen only a few times. The V gene is TRBV7-8, the J gene TRBJ2-5; weak D call: TRBD2 (6 bases). The CDR3 totals 13 residues. Germline CDR1 is SGHVS and CDR2 is FQNEAQ. Trimming stripped 4 bases from V and 5 bases from J, with 11 bases between. CDR3: CASSYLASETQYF. CDR3 nucleotide sequence: TGTGCCAGCAGCTACCTAGCGTCGGAGACCCAGTACTTC. The entire variable domain, with the rest obtained from reference TRBV7-8 and TRBJ2-5, is as follows: GAGVSQSPRYKVAKRGQDVALRCDPISGHVSLFWYQQALGQGPEFLTYFQNEAQLDKSGLPSDRFFAERPEGSVSTLKIQRTQQEDSAVYLCASSYLASETQYFGPGTRLLVL.

V usage is TRBV7-9 and J usage is TRBJ2-5, with TRBD1 matching over 7 bases. CDR3 length equals 15 residues. Germline loops: CDR1 SEHNR, CDR2 FQNEAQ (reference sequence). The junction had 7 bases not matched to a gene; V was cut back by 1 base and J by 5 bases. CDR3 nucleotide sequence: TGTGCCAGCAGCTTAGTTGGGACAGCCCTTGAGACCCAGTACTTC. Its protein is CASSLVGTALETQYF.

The chain recombines TRBV4-3 with TRBJ2-3; 7 bases are shared with TRBD2. V shed 1 base and J 2 bases; nucleotides not matched to a gene: 3. The germline CDR1 and CDR2 sequences are LGHNA and YSLEER. The CDR3 totals 15 residues. The CDR3: CASSQGAGPTDTQYF. CDR3 nucleotides: TGCGCCAGCAGCCAAGGAGCGGGGCCCACAGATACGCAGTATTTT.

A note on this clonotype: A much larger clone lies a single base off, so this may be a read error. V usage is TRBV24-1 and J usage is TRBJ2-7, with D perhaps assigned TRBD1 or TRBD2 (5 bases each). The germline gives CDR1 KGHDR, CDR2 SFDVKD. The CDR3 is 12 amino acids. Trimming stripped 7 bases from V and 3 bases from J, with 9 bases between. CDR3 bases: TGTGCCACCAGGGGGGACGGCTACGAGCAGTACTTC. Protein product: CATRGDGYEQYF.

The sample holds one count of this clonotype. A single base separates this from a much larger clone, so it may be a read error. V usage is TRBV5-1 and J usage is TRBJ1-4, with D uncertain. The CDR3 covers 13 residues. Trimming removed 4 bases from V and 2 bases from J, with 6 bases in between. The germline V gene has CDR1 SGHRS and CDR2 YFSETQ. Here the CDR3 reads CASSAQTNEKLFF. CDR3 bases: TGCGCCAGCAGCGCACAGACTAATGAAAAACTGTTTTTT.

DNA for the CDR3: TGTGCCAGCAGTTTAATCAATAACAATGAGCAGTTCTTC. Amino acids: CASSLINNNEQFF. This chain connects TRBV12-3 or TRBV12-4 to TRBJ2-1; D not resolved. CDR3 length: 13 amino acids. The V and J ends lost 2 bases and 5 bases respectively, with 7 bases between them.

This clonotype has only one observation. A read error may explain this, as a much larger clone is one base away. The chain combines TRBV20-1 with TRBJ2-5; 8 bases line up with TRBD2. The CDR3 loop spans 16 amino acids. The V gene end was trimmed by 0 bases and the J gene end by 11 bases; junction bases not matched to a gene: 17. Germline assignment: CDR1 DFQATT and CDR2 SNEGSKA (reference sequence). CDR3 residues: CSARDSREGISNEQYF. The CDR3 DNA reads TGCAGTGCTAGAGATTCCCGGGAGGGTATTTCCAATGAGCAGTACTTC.

As to this clonotype: Being one base from a much bigger clone, this may be a read error. The gene calls are TRBV9 and TRBJ2-3; possible D gene TRBD1, 6 bases. Germline assignment: CDR1 SGDLS and CDR2 YYNGEE. The CDR3 has 14 amino acids. This CDR3 is CTSSVGGYSDTQYF. The CDR3 DNA is TGTACCAGCAGCGTAGGGGGTTACTCAGATACGCAGTATTTT. The full variable domain, rest sourced from reference TRBV9 and TRBJ2-3, is DSGVTQTPKHLITATGQRVTLRCSPRSGDLSVYWYQQSLDQGLQFLIQYYNGEERAKGNILERFSAQQFPDLHSELNLSSLELGDSALYFCTSSVGGYSDTQYFGPGTRLTVL.

The chain uses TRBV12-3 or TRBV12-4 and TRBJ2-7, with TRBD2 matching 9 bases. V shed 5 bases, J shed 2 bases, and the junction held 7 bases outside the gene matches. The CDR3 loop spans 15 amino acids. CDR3 DNA sequence: TGTGCCAGCAGTCCGTCTAGCGGGGTTCCCTACGAGCAGTACTTC. It specifies CASSPSSGVPYEQYF.

The chain couples TRBV11-2 to TRBJ2-3, with D perhaps matching TRBD2 (6 bases). The length of the CDR3 is 16 residues. Germline assignment: CDR1 SGHAT and CDR2 FQNNGV. Trimming took 0 bases from V and 14 from J, leaving 24 bases between them. The CDR3: CASSLEGGSPSGYGYF. The CDR3 DNA is TGTGCCAGCAGCTTAGAGGGAGGCTCACCCAGCGGATATGGGTATTTT.